Reported below is one TCR beta chain. The antigen it binds to is not known. No base qualities exist here, and no much larger clone lies one base off it. This record belongs to a study of T cell responses to AZD1222 COVID-19 vaccine (dated by TCRdb to the early 2020s). About the investigation overall: AZD1222 recipients whose second dose came at about 4 weeks and those whose second dose came at about 12 weeks were combined into one group, since spike-specific TCR depth and breadth did not differ between the two schedules. Enrollment into the trials was organized by age into subgroups of 18-55, 56-69 and 70-plus years, and those subgroups contained roughly 150, 30 and 60 TCR-sequenced participants, respectively. A total of 240 or so trial participants underwent TCR sequencing, of whom 200 to 220 had received two doses of AZD1222 and 26 had received two doses of the MenACWY control vaccine. Study-wide conclusions, independent of this receptor: Participants were mostly white British, with more females than males. The authors suggested clonal diversity may have been underestimated. The whole spike protein was spanned by vaccine-associated CD4 TCRs, and dominant responses were seen in regions 160-218 and 743-854. Nearly half of unique spike-specific TCRs reportedly recognized epitopes outside regions mutated in the B.1.351 and B.1.1.7 variants. Because no samples from the day 14 peak response were available, repertoires could be characterized only after the peak T cell response. Conclusions about previously exposed vaccinees were limited because only six AZD1222 recipients were SARS-CoV-2 seropositive at baseline. In the small 56-69-year group, the increase in depth fell short of significance, most likely because of low power. After two AZD1222 doses, spike-specific TCR breadth and depth were significantly higher than at day 0 and than in MenACWY recipients.

Sample time point, as interpreted from the label and publication: baseline before first vaccination. Vaccinee samples were obtained from the UK trials COV001 and COV002, which included a single-blind randomized controlled phase 2/3 trial of AZD1222 (ChAdOx1 nCoV-19) in healthy adults. For TCRbeta chain sequencing, PBMC samples were collected from trial participants at day 0 and at day 28 after the second dose. Trimming costs V 4 bases and J 5 bases, and their ends lie 6 bases apart. The CDR3, from cysteine to phenylalanine, totals 10 residues. Kept here is only the CDR3 DNA, which spans 30 bases and is read in frame from base 1. Sequences SQVTM (CDR1) and ANQGSEA (CDR2) are obtained from the germline V gene. The CDR3 regions of human TCRbeta chains were analyzed by immunosequencing. The original methods were these. TCRs in the repertoires were compared against a reference library of SARS-CoV-2-specific TCRs that had been generated with the MIRA antigen-specificity platform. Breadth was defined as the fraction of unique TCRs that were SARS-CoV-2-associated. Depth was defined as the fraction of total T cells that were SARS-CoV-2-associated. Using the MIRA data, each spike-specific TCR was assigned both to the spike region to which the TCR was reactive and to a CD4 or CD8 class. Log10-transformed breadth and depth values were compared by one-way ANOVA with Sidak's multiple comparisons tests. TCRdb retrieved this table from immuneACCESS and kept in-frame rearrangements only. Not all clones are present; in checked studies, unresolved V genes account for under half, and no reason is known for the remainder. The V and J calls and clone size were taken over from that table, and D and trimming were inferred from the DNA. This sample holds under 300,000 clones; just over 90% were observed only once. The biggest ten clones account for 0.5% to 0.7% of the sample.

This chain joins TRBV29-1 to TRBJ2-7; TRBD2 is a weak D gene call, 5 bases matching. The TCR comes from an adult in good health. This material consisted of peripheral blood, taken on day 0 of AZD1222 vaccination. The CDR3 region: CSVGADEQYF. The nucleotide sequence reads as follows: TGCAGCGTTGGAGCGGACGAGCAGTACTTC.